One and the same sample provided the 15 T cell receptor beta chains below, sequenced in a study of shared clonotypes between healthy human individuals. Here immunoSEQ multiplex PCR was the method, and the copy in TCRdb shows in-frame clones only, minus some. The data contain around 2,000,000 clones, approximately 94% of them singletons. Terminally differentiated effector memory CD45RA+ cells were left out of the naive CD8 fraction, which was CD45RO-negative and positively selected for CCR7. The sequenced material came from naive CD8+ T cells sorted from blood. The receptors were gathered from a man between 18 and 35 years old in good health.

This clone was recorded once. The chain recombines TRBV7-9 with TRBJ2-3; D remains unclear. The V end lost 0 bases, the J end lost 4 bases, and 11 bases lay between the germline ends. The CDR3 consists of 15 residues. Germline V gives CDR1 SEHNR, CDR2 FQNEAQ (reference sequence). CDR3 amino acids: CASSLAGFPADTQYF. CDR3 bases: TGTGCCAGCAGCTTAGCGGGATTCCCCGCAGATACGCAGTATTTT.

V gene TRBV4-1 combines with J gene TRBJ2-4; D tentatively fits TRBD1 or TRBD2 (6 bases each). Trimming took 0 bases from V and 5 from J, leaving 11 bases between them. The CDR3 length is 15 residues. Per the germline V gene, CDR1 is MGHRA and CDR2 is YSYEKL. The CDR3 DNA reads as TGCGCCAGCAGCCAAGATAGGGGGGTTGAAAACATTCAGTACTTC. Translating it yields CASSQDRGVENIQYF.

The chain combines TRBV7-9 with TRBJ2-5; the D is unclear. Germline V gene lookup returns CDR1 SEHNR and CDR2 FQNEAQ (reference sequence). V was shortened by 5 bases and J by 4 bases, with 11 bases between the two germline ends. This CDR3 spans 13 amino acids. This CDR3 reads CASSAWWAETQYF. The CDR3, as DNA: TGTGCCAGCAGCGCCTGGTGGGCAGAGACCCAGTACTTC.

This clone came up once. The V and J genes are TRBV28 and TRBJ1-5, with 7 bases aligning to TRBD1. Trimming removed 4 bases from V and 3 bases from J; junction bases left unmatched: 3. From germline, CDR1 is MDHEN and CDR2 SYDVKM. The CDR3 runs to 14 residues. CDR3 coding DNA: TGTGCCAGCAGTTCAACAGGGGACAATCAGCCCCAGCATTTT. Its translation is CASSSTGDNQPQHF.

The V and J genes are TRBV2 and TRBJ2-3; TRBD2 agrees at 10 bases. V lost 2 bases to trimming and J lost 2 bases; unmatched junction nucleotides: 7. The CDR3 loop spans 17 amino acids. CDR1 is SNHLY, CDR2 FYNNEI, per germline. The CDR3 region is CASSENRLAGDTDTQYF. CDR3 nucleotide sequence: TGTGCCAGCAGTGAAAATAGGCTAGCGGGGGACACAGATACGCAGTATTTT.

This rearrangement joins TRBV4-1 to TRBJ1-5; D is perhaps TRBD1 (5 bases). Germline CDR1 is MGHRA and CDR2 is YSYEKL. This CDR3 has 16 residues. V was trimmed by 0 bases and J by 7 bases, leaving 16 bases between them. The CDR3 spells CASSQDGAGDSQPQHF. CDR3 bases: TGCGCCAGCAGCCAAGATGGGGCCGGGGATAGCCAGCCCCAGCATTTT.

J is TRBJ2-7 and V is TRBV13, with D tentatively TRBD1 or TRBD2 (7 bases each). The CDR3 sequence is 15 residues long. Looked up from germline, CDR1 is PRHDT and CDR2 is FYEKMQ (reference sequence). Trimming removed 5 bases from V and 3 bases from J, with 17 bases in between. The CDR3: CASSAGGGEGYEQYF. The CDR3, as DNA: TGTGCCAGCAGCGCAGGGGGGGGCGAGGGCTACGAGCAGTACTTC.

In its sample, this clone was seen once. V is TRBV7-6 and J is TRBJ2-5, with a weak D call TRBD2 (7 bases). V was cut by 7 bases and J by 3 bases, with 12 bases left in between. Germline values: CDR1 SGHVS, CDR2 FNYEAQ. The CDR3 is made up of 13 amino acids. CDR3 sequence reads: CASTAGAEETQYF. The CDR3 DNA is TGTGCCAGCACCGCGGGGGCGGAAGAGACCCAGTACTTC.

The V call is TRBV6-5, the J call TRBJ2-7; 8 nucleotides match TRBD2. The ends lost 6 bases at V and 0 bases at J; junction bases unmatched: 7. Germline CDR1 MNHEY, CDR2 SVGAGI. The CDR3 is 15 residues long. Here the CDR3 reads CASRVLADPSYEQYF. DNA for the CDR3: TGTGCCAGCAGGGTACTAGCGGACCCCTCCTACGAGCAGTACTTC.

The chain has TRBV27 and TRBJ2-2; TRBD2 might be the D (6 bases). With 5 bases removed from V and 9 bases from J, the gap between germline ends came to 16 bases. The CDR3 spans 14 residues. The V gene's germline CDR1 is MNHEY and CDR2 SMNVEV (reference sequence). CDR3 protein: CASSPGTSARELFF. Written as DNA, the CDR3 is TGTGCCAGCAGTCCAGGGACTTCGGCCCGGGAGCTGTTTTTT.

With regard to this clone: Additional DNA sequences in this sample encode the identical CDR3. The CDR3 bases are TGCGCCAGCAGCTTGGTGGGCGGCAGCTCCTACGAGCAGTACTTC. Translated: CASSLVGGSSYEQYF. The chain couples TRBV5-1 to TRBJ2-7; the D is unclear. Looked up from germline, CDR1 is SGHRS and CDR2 is YFSETQ. The CDR3 consists of 15 residues. V was pared by 0 bases and J by 0 bases, with 10 bases between.

This clone was seen once. The chain couples TRBV30 to TRBJ2-3; 11 bases fit TRBD2. This CDR3 region has 14 residues. Germline assignment: CDR1 GTSNPN and CDR2 SVGIG (reference sequence). The V gene end was trimmed by 0 bases and the J gene end by 7 bases; junction bases not matched to a gene: 3. The CDR3 region is CAWSVGLAGNTQYF. CDR3 sequence (DNA): TGTGCCTGGAGTGTAGGACTAGCGGGCAATACGCAGTATTTT.

This clone was observed once. The chain links TRBV2 to TRBJ2-6, with D hard to call. This CDR3 region has 15 residues. CDR1 is SNHLY, CDR2 FYNNEI, per germline. V lost 1 base and J lost 4, with 8 bases in between. The CDR3 coding sequence is TGTGCCAGCAGTGAAGGGCAGACAGGGGCCAACGTCCTGACTTTC. Its protein is CASSEGQTGANVLTF.

The CDR3 reads CASSPRTGGLGEQFF. The CDR3 coding sequence is TGCGCCAGCAGCCCCCGGACAGGGGGACTTGGTGAGCAGTTCTTC. V gene TRBV4-1 combines with J gene TRBJ2-1; 10 nucleotides align to TRBD1. The trim removed 4 bases at V and 9 bases at J, leaving 9 bases unmatched. The germline V gene has CDR1 MGHRA and CDR2 YSYEKL. CDR3 length: 15 residues.

Note on this clone: Different DNA sequences within this sample yield the same CDR3. The gene calls are TRBV4-1 and TRBJ2-3; TRBD2 agrees at 7 bases. Germline values: CDR1 MGHRA, CDR2 YSYEKL. The J segment lost 1 base and the V segment lost 3 bases, leaving 4 bases of the junction unmatched. This CDR3 spans 15 amino acids. CDR3 sequence: CASSHPSGGTDTQYF. CDR3 sequence (DNA): TGCGCCAGCAGCCACCCCAGCGGGGGCACAGATACGCAGTATTTT.